This T cell receptor (beta chain) was captured in a study of cytomegalovirus exposure and HLA in healthy donors. Concerning this clone itself: The sample holds other DNA sequences that translate to the same CDR3.

Primers: 60 Vbeta forward and 13 Jbeta reverse. TCRdb's table, derived via immunoSEQ multiplex PCR, lists solely in-frame clones and lacks some. The repertoire consists of 150,000 to 200,000 clones, with 55% to 75% occurring once and the leading ten covering 2% to 3%. The receptor was derived from a human donor in good health. What was sequenced was PBMCs.

As DNA, the CDR3 is TGTGCCAGCCTCGGGGGTGAGACCCAGTACTTC. Its protein product is CASLGGETQYF. The chain couples TRBV2 to TRBJ2-5, with a tentative D call TRBD2 (6 bases). This CDR3 spans 11 amino acids. The V end lost 8 bases, the J end lost 5 bases, and 9 bases lay between the germline ends. CDR1 is SNHLY and CDR2 is FYNNEI in the germline V gene.